Described below is a single T cell receptor (beta chain) sequence and its context. Antigen specificity is unknown. V was pared by 5 bases and J by 0 bases, with 6 bases of the junction left unmatched. CDR3 size: 15 residues. Germline-derived CDR1 and CDR2 are SGHDN and FVKESK. Both 60 Vbeta primers and 13 Jbeta primers went into the PCR. Authors' processing steps: A later analysis counted around 80 million unique TCR beta chains, 9.5 million to 12 million shared. Profiled with immunoSEQ multiplex PCR; TCRdb holds only in-frame clones, not every one. D and trimming come from the DNA, and the V and J calls and clone size come from that table. The sample shows under 200,000 clones, approximately 80% of them seen only once. The data belong to a study of cytomegalovirus exposure and HLA in healthy donors. Study results and limitations: Available immune exposure information covered CMV serostatus only. Among TCR beta chains, those listed as cytomegalovirus-associated numbered around 180.

Sequencing input: PBMCs. This chain uses TRBV14 with TRBJ1-1; 7 nucleotides match TRBD1. This TCR came from a woman under 30 in good health and CMV-seropositive. The CDR3 nucleotides are TGTGCCAGCAGCAAGGGACAGCACATGAACACTGAAGCTTTCTTT. It is translated as CASSKGQHMNTEAFF.